This TCR beta chain was identified during a study of liver allograft versus peripheral blood T cells. Whole-study context: Graft-liver T cell receptor repertoires were compared against recipient peripheral blood repertoires.

TCRdb passed the reads through MiXCR, listing each CDR3 protein once. The profile covers about 6,000 distinct CDR3 sequences, with approximately 15% appearing a single time and roughly 50% taken by the ten largest. The V gene lost 1 base and the J gene lost 0 bases, with 4 bases spanning the gap. The germline gives CDR1 MNHEY, CDR2 SMNVEV (reference sequence). The CDR3 is 13 residues long. The chain combines TRBV27 with TRBJ2-7; D gene uncertain. This TCR was recovered from a human patient who had a liver transplant. Some T cells may be the graft donor's. This CDR3 reads CASSLFYSYEQYF. The CDR3 DNA reads as TGTGCCAGCAGTTTATTTTACTCCTACGAGCAGTACTTC.